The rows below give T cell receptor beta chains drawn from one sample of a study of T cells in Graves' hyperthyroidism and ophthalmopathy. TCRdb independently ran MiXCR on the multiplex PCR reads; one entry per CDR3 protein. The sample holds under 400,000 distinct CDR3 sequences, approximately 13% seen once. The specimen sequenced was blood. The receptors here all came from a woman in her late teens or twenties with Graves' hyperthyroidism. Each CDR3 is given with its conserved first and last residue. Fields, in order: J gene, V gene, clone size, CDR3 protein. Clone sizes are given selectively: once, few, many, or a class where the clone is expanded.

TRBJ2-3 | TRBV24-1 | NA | CATSDPVTGGMDTQYF
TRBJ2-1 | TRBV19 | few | CATADGTQDYNEQFF
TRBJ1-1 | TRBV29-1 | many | CSVGGRPHGEAFF
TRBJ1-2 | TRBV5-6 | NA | CASTSVAVGYGYTF
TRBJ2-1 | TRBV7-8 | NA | CASNWGGAGYEQFF
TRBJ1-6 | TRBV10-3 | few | CAIRERQGSSYNSPLHF
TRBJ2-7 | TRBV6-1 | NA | CASSESSAGSYEQYF
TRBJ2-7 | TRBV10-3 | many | CAISEGTGPWGQYF
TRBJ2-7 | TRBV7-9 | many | CASSLSNSQYEQYF
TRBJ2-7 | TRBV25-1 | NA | CATDPWRLDSYEQYF
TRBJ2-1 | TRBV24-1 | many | CATSGRTSGSLYNEQFF
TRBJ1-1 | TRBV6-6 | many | CASSYPQEMNTEAFF
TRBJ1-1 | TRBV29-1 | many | CSGGQGRTEAFF
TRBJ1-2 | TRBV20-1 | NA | CSASIPIHYYGYTF
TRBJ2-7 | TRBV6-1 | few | CASSTTGTGSYEQYF
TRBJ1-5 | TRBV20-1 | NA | CSASGGRGNQPQHF
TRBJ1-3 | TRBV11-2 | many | CASSFFSQDRLGNTIYF
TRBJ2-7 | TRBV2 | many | CASSLPGTSGRHFYEQYF